The entry below gives a single TCR beta chain sequence along with its context. It has no known antigen specificity. It has no much larger one-base neighbor in the sample; base qualities were not kept. This specimen comes from a study of a mutant IDH1 vaccine in newly diagnosed glioma (dated by TCRdb to the early 2020s). Study-level background: Patients were given eight vaccinations, in weeks 1, 3, 5, 7, 11, 15, 19 and 23, which matched visits V03 through V10. Vaccination started 4-6 weeks after radiotherapy alone, or was given together with temozolomide cycles in the groups whose treatment included chemotherapy. Of the roughly 31 treated patients, approximately 60% were male and approximately 38% were female, and the mean age was 40.4 years. Before enrollment, most patients had been given radiochemotherapy with temozolomide as standard therapy, while the rest had received either radiotherapy alone or temozolomide alone. Peripheral blood samples were drawn at six visits, namely V03 (baseline), V05, V07, V10, V12 and V13. Longitudinal TCRB deep sequencing was performed for approximately 24 treated patients wherever samples were available for exploratory analyses.

Broader findings and caveats from the paper: Pseudoprogression seemed to be unrelated to changes in the top peripheral T cell clonotypes found by TCRB sequencing. Selection of PBMC samples for TCRB deep sequencing was based on availability. Immune responses induced by the vaccine were seen in over 80% of patients across multiple MHC alleles. According to the authors, sample limitations meant that analyses of patient blood samples could not be reproduced.

The meaning of the sample's time point label: week 5, during vaccination. A 20-mer mutant IDH1 peptide at 300 micrograms in Montanide made up each vaccine dose, which was injected subcutaneously together with topical imiquimod. Donors had newly diagnosed WHO grade 3 or 4 IDH1-mutant astrocytomas with loss of nuclear ATRX. The samples were drawn from NOA16, a multicentre, single-arm, open-label phase I trial in Germany that tested a mutant IDH1 peptide vaccine in humans for the first time. Genomic DNA for TCRB sequencing was extracted from EDTA blood using the DNeasy Blood and Tissue Kit. The library relied on the immunoSEQ multiplex PCR assay. Following the manufacturer's protocol, the hsTCRB Kit was used to amplify rearranged TCR beta chain sequences. An Illumina MiSeq was used to sequence the TCRB libraries. The paper's data handling went like this. The proprietary platform of the kit vendor was used for demultiplexing, trimming and gene mapping. Here the immuneACCESS table is served through TCRdb, limited to in-frame sequences with V and J called. Missing clones are a known gap in these copies; in checked studies unresolved V genes cover under half, and the rest lacks a known reason. The V and J calls and clone size come from that table; D and trimming were worked out from the DNA. Across this sample there are tens of thousands of clones, with roughly 81% seen only once. The ten largest clones add up to 12% of the sample.

This sample comprised PBMCs, obtained from a glioma patient whose treatment included an IDH1 peptide vaccine. This receptor was identified in a man aged 50 or older with glioma.

The CDR3 region reads CAIRSMAENYGYTF. The DNA reads as follows: TGTGCCATCAGATCCATGGCAGAAAACTATGGCTACACCTTC. The chain is made from TRBV10-3 and TRBJ1-2; the D gene is unclear. The germline V gene yields ENHRY for CDR1 and SYGVKD for CDR2. Trimming costs V 6 bases and J 2 bases, and their ends lie 13 bases apart. From the cysteine through the phenylalanine, the CDR3 covers 14 amino acids. Kept here is only the CDR3 DNA, which spans 42 bases and is read in frame from base 1.